Sequencing of this TCR beta chain was carried out in a study of early T cells in non-severe SARS-CoV-2 infection. The V end lost 1 base, the J end lost 6 bases, and 8 bases lay between the germline ends. The CDR3 is 14 residues long. Germline lookup yields CDR1 SGHTS and CDR2 YDEGEE. TCRdb passed the 5' RACE reads through MiXCR, listing each CDR3 protein once. Of nearly 95,000 distinct CDR3 sequences listed, 16% are singletons. To note about this clonotype: The antigen remains undetermined.

Study-wide results and limits: There was a bias toward anti-spike CD8 responses in VDJdb matching, which missed private and CD4 specificities.

This chain uses TRBV5-8 with TRBJ2-6; no firm D call. The sequences come from whole blood, collected at baseline. The source is an adult who was a healthcare worker with PCR-confirmed SARS-CoV-2 infection or an uninfected control (not recorded which). The CDR3 here is CASSLLPEANVLTF. CDR3 in DNA: TGTGCCAGCAGCTTGTTACCGGAGGCCAACGTCCTGACTTTC.